The 2 T cell receptor beta chains in this list originate from one sample, sequenced in a study of immune evolution from preneoplasia to lung adenocarcinoma. TCRdb keeps only in-frame clones here, not all; method: immunoSEQ multiplex PCR. In the table there are some 10,000 clones, 82% of which are singletons. The sequencing sample was made of FFPE minimally invasive lung adenocarcinoma tissue. The origin of the receptors is a person aged 65 to 85 with lung adenocarcinoma.

The chain has TRBV5-3 and TRBJ1-2; TRBD1 agrees at 7 bases. TRBV5-3 belongs to the ORF category, with a function that is uncertain. The CDR3 runs 16 residues. Trimming at V came to 8 bases and at J to 2 bases, leaving 15 bases not matched to a gene. The DNA for the CDR3 is TGTGCCAGTATCGACAGGGAACTTCTCTCCAACTATGGCTACACCTTC. The encoded protein is CASIDRELLSNYGYTF.

This chain uses TRBV7-9 with TRBJ2-2; 7 positions match TRBD2. Germline V lookup: CDR1 SEHNR, CDR2 FQNEAQ (reference sequence). J was trimmed by 6 bases and V by 5 bases; bases with no gene match: 9. There are 15 residues in the CDR3. The CDR3 protein is CASSKSGGSAGELFF. For the CDR3, the DNA is TGTGCCAGCAGCAAATCGGGGGGATCGGCCGGGGAGCTGTTTTTT. Complete variable domain (other parts from reference TRBV7-9 and TRBJ2-2): DTGVSQNPRHKITKRGQNVTFRCDPISEHNRLYWYRQTLGQGPEFLTYFQNEAQLEKSRLLSDRFSAERPKGSFSTLEIQRTEQGDSAMYLCASSKSGGSAGELFFGEGSRLTVL.